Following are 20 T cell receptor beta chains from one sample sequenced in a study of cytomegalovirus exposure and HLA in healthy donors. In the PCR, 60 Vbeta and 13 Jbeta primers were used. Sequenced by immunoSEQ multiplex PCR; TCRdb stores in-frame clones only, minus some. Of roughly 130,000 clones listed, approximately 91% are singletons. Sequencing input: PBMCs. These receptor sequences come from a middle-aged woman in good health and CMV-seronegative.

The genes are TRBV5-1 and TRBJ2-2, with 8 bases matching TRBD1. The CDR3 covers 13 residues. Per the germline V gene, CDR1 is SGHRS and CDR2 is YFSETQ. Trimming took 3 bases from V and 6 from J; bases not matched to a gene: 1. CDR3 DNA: TGCGCCAGCAGCTGGACAGGGCCCGGGGAGCTGTTTTTT. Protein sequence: CASSWTGPGELFF.

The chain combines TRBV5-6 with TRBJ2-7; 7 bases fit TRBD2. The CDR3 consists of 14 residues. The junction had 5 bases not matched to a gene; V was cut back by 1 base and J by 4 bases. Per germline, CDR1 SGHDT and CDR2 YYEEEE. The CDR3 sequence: CASSLRGRRYEQYF. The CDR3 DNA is TGTGCCAGCAGCTTGCGCGGGAGAAGGTACGAGCAGTACTTC.

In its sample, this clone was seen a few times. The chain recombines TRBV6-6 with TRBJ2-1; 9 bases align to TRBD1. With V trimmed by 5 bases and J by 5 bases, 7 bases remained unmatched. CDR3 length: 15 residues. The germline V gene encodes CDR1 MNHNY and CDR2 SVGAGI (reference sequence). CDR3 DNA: TGTGCCAGCAGTACCGGGACAGGGTCGCACAATGAGCAGTTCTTC. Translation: CASSTGTGSHNEQFF.

CDR3 loop: CASKGDRLLGPQHF. The CDR3 bases are TGTGCCAGCAAAGGGGACAGACTCTTGGGGCCCCAGCATTTT. The rearrangement joins TRBV27 to TRBJ1-5; 7 bases are shared with TRBD1. The CDR3 is made up of 14 amino acids. Germline lookup yields CDR1 MNHEY and CDR2 SMNVEV (reference sequence). V dropped 7 bases and J dropped 9; count of bases not matched to a gene: 12.

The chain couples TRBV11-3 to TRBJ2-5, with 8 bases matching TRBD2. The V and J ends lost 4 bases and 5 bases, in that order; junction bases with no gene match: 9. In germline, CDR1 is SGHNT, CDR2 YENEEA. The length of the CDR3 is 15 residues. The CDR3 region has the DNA TGTGCCAGCAGCTACATAGCGGGATCTATGGAGACCCAGTACTTC. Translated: CASSYIAGSMETQYF.

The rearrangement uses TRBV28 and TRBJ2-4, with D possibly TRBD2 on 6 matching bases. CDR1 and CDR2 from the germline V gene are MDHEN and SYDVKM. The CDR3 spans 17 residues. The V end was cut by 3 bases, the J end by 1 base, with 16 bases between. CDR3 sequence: CASSLLTSGEAKNIQYF. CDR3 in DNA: TGTGCCAGCAGTTTGCTCACATCGGGGGAGGCCAAAAACATTCAGTACTTC. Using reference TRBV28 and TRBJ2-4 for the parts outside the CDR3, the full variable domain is DVKVTQSSRYLVKRTGEKVFLECVQDMDHENMFWYRQDPGLGLRLIYFSYDVKMKEKGDIPEGYSVSREKKERFSLILESASTNQTSMYLCASSLLTSGEAKNIQYFGAGTRLSVL.

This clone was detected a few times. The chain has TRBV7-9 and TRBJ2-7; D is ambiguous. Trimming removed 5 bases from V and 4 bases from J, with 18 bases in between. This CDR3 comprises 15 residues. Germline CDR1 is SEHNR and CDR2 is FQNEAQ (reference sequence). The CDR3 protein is CASSVSGTIIYEQYF. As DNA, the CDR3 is TGTGCCAGCAGCGTATCCGGCACTATCATTTACGAGCAGTACTTC.

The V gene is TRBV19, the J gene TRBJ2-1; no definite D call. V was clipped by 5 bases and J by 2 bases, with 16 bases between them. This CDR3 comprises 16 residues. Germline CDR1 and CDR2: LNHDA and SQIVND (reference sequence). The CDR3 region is CASSPARERPYNEQFF. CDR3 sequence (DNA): TGTGCCAGTAGTCCGGCACGCGAGCGACCCTACAATGAGCAGTTCTTC.

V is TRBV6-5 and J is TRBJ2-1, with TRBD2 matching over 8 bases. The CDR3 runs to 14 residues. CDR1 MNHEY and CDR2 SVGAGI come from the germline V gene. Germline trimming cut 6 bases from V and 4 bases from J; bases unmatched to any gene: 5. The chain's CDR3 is CASRSSGVYNEQFF. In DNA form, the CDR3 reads TGTGCCAGCAGGAGTAGCGGGGTGTACAATGAGCAGTTCTTC.

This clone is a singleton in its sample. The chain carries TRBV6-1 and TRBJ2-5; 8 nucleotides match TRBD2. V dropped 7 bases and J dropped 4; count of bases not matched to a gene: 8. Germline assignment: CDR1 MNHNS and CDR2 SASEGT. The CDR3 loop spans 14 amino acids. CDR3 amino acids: CASTGAGVGETQYF. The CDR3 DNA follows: TGTGCCAGCACAGGAGCGGGAGTTGGAGAGACCCAGTACTTC.

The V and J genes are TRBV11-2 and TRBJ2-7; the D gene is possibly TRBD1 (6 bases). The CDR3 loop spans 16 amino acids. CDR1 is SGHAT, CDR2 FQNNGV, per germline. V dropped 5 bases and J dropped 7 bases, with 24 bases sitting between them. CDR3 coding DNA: TGTGCCAGCAGCCCATGGGGGACACTTCCCGATACAGAGCAGTACTTC. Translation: CASSPWGTLPDTEQYF.

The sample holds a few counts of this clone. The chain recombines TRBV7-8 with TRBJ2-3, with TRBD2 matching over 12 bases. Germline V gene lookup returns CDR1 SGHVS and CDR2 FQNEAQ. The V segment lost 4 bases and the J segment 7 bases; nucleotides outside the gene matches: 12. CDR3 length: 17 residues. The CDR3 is CASSSRWTSGASNTQYF. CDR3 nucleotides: TGTGCCAGCAGCTCAAGGTGGACTAGCGGGGCGAGTAATACGCAGTATTTT.

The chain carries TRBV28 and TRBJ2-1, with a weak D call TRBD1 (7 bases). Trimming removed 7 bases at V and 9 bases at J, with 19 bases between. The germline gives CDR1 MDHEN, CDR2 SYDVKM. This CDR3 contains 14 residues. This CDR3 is CASISGQGDGEQFF. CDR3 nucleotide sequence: TGTGCCAGCATCAGCGGGCAGGGGGACGGTGAGCAGTTCTTC.

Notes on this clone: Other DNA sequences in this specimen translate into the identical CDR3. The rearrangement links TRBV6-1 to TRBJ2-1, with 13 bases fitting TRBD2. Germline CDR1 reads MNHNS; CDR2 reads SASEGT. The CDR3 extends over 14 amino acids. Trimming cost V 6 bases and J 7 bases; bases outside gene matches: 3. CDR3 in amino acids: CASRGLAGANEQFF. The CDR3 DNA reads TGTGCCAGCAGAGGACTAGCGGGGGCTAATGAGCAGTTCTTC.

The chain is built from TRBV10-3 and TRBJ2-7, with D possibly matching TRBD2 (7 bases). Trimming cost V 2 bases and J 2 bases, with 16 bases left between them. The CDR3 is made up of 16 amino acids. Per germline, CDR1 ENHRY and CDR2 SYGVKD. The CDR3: CAISERGGVGAYEQYF. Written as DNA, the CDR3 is TGTGCCATCAGTGAGAGGGGGGGGGTTGGGGCCTACGAGCAGTACTTC.

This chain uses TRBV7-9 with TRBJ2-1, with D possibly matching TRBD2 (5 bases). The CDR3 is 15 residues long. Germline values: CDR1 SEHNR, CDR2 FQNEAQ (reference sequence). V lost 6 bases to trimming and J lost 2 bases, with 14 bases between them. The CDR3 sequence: CASSDGLRPYNEQFF. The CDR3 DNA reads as TGTGCCAGCAGTGACGGACTGAGACCCTACAATGAGCAGTTCTTC.

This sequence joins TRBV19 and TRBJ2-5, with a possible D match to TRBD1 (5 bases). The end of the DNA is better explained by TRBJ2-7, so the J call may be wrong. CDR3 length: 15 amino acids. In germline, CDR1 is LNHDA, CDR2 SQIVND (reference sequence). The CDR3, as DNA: TGTGCCAGTAGTATGTGGCAGGGAAGCTCCTACGAGCAGTACTTC. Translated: CASSMWQGSSYEQYF.

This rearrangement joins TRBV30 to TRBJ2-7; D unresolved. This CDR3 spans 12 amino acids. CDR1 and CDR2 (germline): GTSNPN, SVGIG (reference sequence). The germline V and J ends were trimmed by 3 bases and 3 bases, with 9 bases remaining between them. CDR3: CAWSGRNYEQYF. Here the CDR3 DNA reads TGTGCCTGGAGCGGCAGGAACTACGAGCAGTACTTC. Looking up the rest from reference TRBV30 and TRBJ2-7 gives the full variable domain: SQTIHQWPATLVQPVGSPLSLECTVEGTSNPNLYWYRQAAGRGLQLLFYSVGIGQISSEVPQNLSASRPQDRQFILSSKKLLLSDSGFYLCAWSGRNYEQYFGPGTRLTVT.

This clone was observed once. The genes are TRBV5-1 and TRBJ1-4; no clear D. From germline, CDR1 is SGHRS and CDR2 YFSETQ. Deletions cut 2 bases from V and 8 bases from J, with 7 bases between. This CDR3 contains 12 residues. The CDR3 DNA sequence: TGCGCCAGCAGCTTTGGAGGCGAAAAACTGTTTTTT. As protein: CASSFGGEKLFF.

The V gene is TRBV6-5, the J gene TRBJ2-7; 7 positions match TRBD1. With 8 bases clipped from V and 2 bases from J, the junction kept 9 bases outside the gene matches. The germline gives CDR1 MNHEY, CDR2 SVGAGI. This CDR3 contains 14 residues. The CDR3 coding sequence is TGTGCCAGCTGCTCCGGGACAGCTACCTACGAGCAGTACTTC. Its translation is CASCSGTATYEQYF.